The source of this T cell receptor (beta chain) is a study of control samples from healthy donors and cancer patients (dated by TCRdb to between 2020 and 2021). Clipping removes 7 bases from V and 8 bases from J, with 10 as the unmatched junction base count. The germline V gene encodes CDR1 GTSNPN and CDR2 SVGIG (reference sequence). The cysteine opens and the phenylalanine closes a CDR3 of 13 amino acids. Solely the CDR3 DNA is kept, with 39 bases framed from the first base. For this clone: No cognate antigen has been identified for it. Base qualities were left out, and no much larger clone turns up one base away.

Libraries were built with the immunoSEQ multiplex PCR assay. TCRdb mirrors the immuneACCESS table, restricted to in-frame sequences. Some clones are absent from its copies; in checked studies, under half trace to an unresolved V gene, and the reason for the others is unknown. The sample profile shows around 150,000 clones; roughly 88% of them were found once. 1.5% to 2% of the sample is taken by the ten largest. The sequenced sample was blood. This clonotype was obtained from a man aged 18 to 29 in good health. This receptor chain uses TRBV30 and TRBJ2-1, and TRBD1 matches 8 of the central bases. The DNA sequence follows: TGTGCCTCCGGACAGGGTCAGCTGGATGAGCAGTTCTTC. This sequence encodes CASGQGQLDEQFF.